The 27 T cell receptor beta chains presented below share a single source sample, sequenced in a study of cytomegalovirus exposure and HLA in healthy donors. Primers for the PCR totalled 60 Vbeta and 13 Jbeta. Sequenced by immunoSEQ multiplex PCR; TCRdb stores in-frame clones only, minus some. Its table records roughly 78,000 clones. Sequencing was performed on PBMCs. Every receptor here comes from a boy aged 5 to 17 in good health and CMV-seronegative.

A note on this clone: One end of the junction does not line up with germline, which may come from a read error. The gene calls are TRBV25-1 and TRBJ2-3; D possibly corresponds to TRBD1 (6 bases). Looked up from germline, CDR1 is MGHDK and CDR2 is SYGVNS. CDR3 size: 15 residues. The CDR3 protein is CASSASSLWTDAQYF. CDR3 coding DNA: TGTGCCAGCAGTGCTTCTAGCCTTTGGACAGATGCGCAGTATTTT. The full variable domain, completed using reference TRBV25-1 and TRBJ2-3, is EADIYQTPRYLVIGTGKKITLECSQTMGHDKMYWYQQDPGMELHLIHYSYGVNSTEKGDLSSESTVSRIRTEHFPLTLESARPSHTSQYLCASSASSLWTDAQYFGPGTRLTVL.

The chain combines TRBV6-4 with TRBJ2-3, with 7 bases matching TRBD2. The CDR3 sequence is 14 residues long. J gave up 4 bases and V 2 bases, and 3 bases lay outside the gene matches. Germline values: CDR1 MRHNA, CDR2 SNTAGT. CDR3 coding DNA: TGTGCCAGCAGTGACGACGGGGGGTCAGATACGCAGTATTTT. Amino acids: CASSDDGGSDTQYF.

This rearrangement joins TRBV5-1 to TRBJ1-1, with 7 bases aligning to TRBD1. CDR3 length equals 13 residues. The junction had 8 bases not matched to a gene; V was cut back by 3 bases and J by 9 bases. Germline CDR1 reads SGHRS; CDR2 reads YFSETQ. CDR3 residues: CASSSLQGNKAFF. DNA of the CDR3: TGCGCCAGCAGCTCCTTACAGGGGAATAAAGCTTTCTTT.

CDR3 in amino acids: CASSPLGDSRNTEAFF. As DNA, the CDR3 is TGTGCCAGCAGCCCTTTAGGCGACAGCAGGAACACTGAAGCTTTCTTT. The chain joins TRBV14 to TRBJ1-1, with D maybe TRBD1 (5 bases). V lost 4 bases and J 1 base, leaving 16 bases between the germline ends. Germline CDR1 SGHDN, CDR2 FVKESK. The CDR3 loop spans 16 amino acids.

The chain carries TRBV23-1 and TRBJ2-1; 7 bases map to TRBD1. TRBV23-1 carries the ORF label, with uncertain function. This CDR3 is 14 amino acids long. Unmatched junction bases numbered 6, after V lost 6 bases and J lost 4 bases. CDR3 in DNA: TGCGCCAGCAGCCGCAGGGACAGTTACAATGAGCAGTTCTTC. It codes for CASSRRDSYNEQFF.

The rearrangement links TRBV7-6 to TRBJ2-7, with 8 bases fitting TRBD2. Germline V gene sequence: CDR1 SGHVS, CDR2 FNYEAQ. V was pared by 3 bases and J by 5 bases, with 9 bases of the junction left unmatched. The CDR3 is 15 residues long. DNA of the CDR3: TGTGCCAGCAGCTTTAGCGGGGACCCCCTCCACGAGCAGTACTTC. Translation gives CASSFSGDPLHEQYF.

The gene calls are TRBV11-2 and TRBJ2-1; D might be TRBD1 (6 bases). Trimming took 0 bases from V and 5 from J, leaving 14 bases between them. The CDR3 has 16 amino acids. CDR1 and CDR2 (germline): SGHAT, FQNNGV. In DNA, the CDR3 is TGTGCCAGCAGCTTAGAACAGGGTGTTGGAAACAATGAGCAGTTCTTC. This translates into CASSLEQGVGNNEQFF.

The V call is TRBV18, the J call TRBJ2-1, with TRBD1 as a possible D gene (5 bases). Germline CDR1 reads KGHSH; CDR2 reads LQKENI. This CDR3 comprises 15 residues. Trimming removed 0 bases from V and 0 bases from J, with 6 bases in between. The CDR3 DNA reads TGTGCCAGCTCACCACCAAGGGGCTCCTACAATGAGCAGTTCTTC. Translation: CASSPPRGSYNEQFF.

The chain recombines TRBV15 with TRBJ2-7; D perhaps matches TRBD1 (5 bases). The V end lost 0 bases, the J end lost 6 bases, and 9 bases lay between the germline ends. The CDR3 extends over 13 amino acids. Germline V gives CDR1 LNHNV, CDR2 YYDKDF (reference sequence). CDR3 nucleotide sequence: TGTGCCACCAGCAGAGATTTAGGGGCCGAGCAGTACTTC. This encodes CATSRDLGAEQYF.

The V call is TRBV7-9, the J call TRBJ2-7, with D unclear. Trimming cost V 1 base and J 4 bases, with 5 bases left between them. This CDR3 has 12 residues. Looked up from germline, CDR1 is SEHNR and CDR2 is FQNEAQ (reference sequence). Here the CDR3 reads CASSLVIYEQYF. The CDR3 nucleotides are TGTGCCAGCAGCTTAGTAATTTACGAGCAGTACTTC.

Points on this clone: A read error may account for a junction end that differs from germline. This sample includes further DNA sequences coding for the same CDR3. The V call is TRBV6-1, the J call TRBJ1-6, with D possibly TRBD1 on 5 matching bases. The CDR3 contains 13 residues. Germline V gene sequence: CDR1 MNHNS, CDR2 SASEGT. CDR3 residues: CASSDRDNSPLHF. CDR3 bases: TGTGCCAGCAGTGACAGGGATAATTCACCCCTACACTTT.

The V gene is TRBV19, the J gene TRBJ1-5, with D possibly TRBD1 on 5 matching bases. With 4 bases removed from V and 12 bases from J, the gap between germline ends came to 16 bases. Germline CDR1 is LNHDA and CDR2 is SQIVND (reference sequence). The CDR3 consists of 13 residues. The CDR3 DNA sequence: TGTGCCAGTAGTAACAACAGGTTGGGGGGCCAGCATTTT. Its protein product is CASSNNRLGGQHF.

V is TRBV4-3 and J is TRBJ2-4, with 13 bases aligning to TRBD2. The CDR3 extends over 20 amino acids. J gave up 0 bases and V 1 base, and 9 bases lay outside the gene matches. The germline V gene encodes CDR1 LGHNA and CDR2 YSLEER. DNA for the CDR3: TGCGCCAGCAGCCAAGGACTAGCGGGAGGTGGGGCCATAGCCAAAAACATTCAGTACTTC. It specifies CASSQGLAGGGAIAKNIQYF.

The chain couples TRBV30 to TRBJ1-2, with TRBD1 matching over 7 bases. CDR1 and CDR2 from the germline V gene are GTSNPN and SVGIG (reference sequence). The CDR3 loop spans 13 amino acids. V gave up 5 bases and J gave up 5 bases; unmatched junction bases: 8. The CDR3 DNA follows: TGTGCCTGGTTTCCCGGGACAGAATATGGCTACACCTTC. Amino acid sequence: CAWFPGTEYGYTF.

The V gene is TRBV7-9, the J gene TRBJ1-1, with 9 bases aligning to TRBD1. V shed 1 base, J shed 0 bases, and the junction held 0 bases outside the gene matches. The CDR3 is 15 residues long. Germline assignment: CDR1 SEHNR and CDR2 FQNEAQ (reference sequence). Written as DNA, the CDR3 is TGTGCCAGCAGCTTAGGGGACAGGGTGAACACTGAAGCTTTCTTT. Translation: CASSLGDRVNTEAFF.

The J gene is TRBJ1-2, the V gene TRBV7-9; D is possibly TRBD1 (5 bases). Germline assignment: CDR1 SEHNR and CDR2 FQNEAQ (reference sequence). The CDR3 has 14 amino acids. The V end lost 0 bases, the J end lost 5 bases, and 10 bases lay between the germline ends. Here the CDR3 reads CASSLARDYYGYTF. CDR3 bases: TGTGCCAGCAGCTTAGCCCGGGACTATTATGGCTACACCTTC.

The V call is TRBV23-1, the J call TRBJ2-6; 12 bases align to TRBD1. TRBV23-1 is filed as an ORF, its function uncertain. This CDR3 region has 20 residues. J gave up 4 bases and V 3 bases, and 13 bases lay outside the gene matches. The CDR3 region is CASSQGGQGADSSGANVLTF. As DNA, the CDR3 is TGCGCCAGCAGTCAGGGGGGACAGGGGGCCGATAGCTCGGGGGCCAACGTCCTGACTTTC.

This chain uses TRBV19 with TRBJ1-1; D may be TRBD1 (5 bases). Germline V gene sequence: CDR1 LNHDA, CDR2 SQIVND (reference sequence). This CDR3 is built from 15 residues. V dropped 4 bases and J dropped 0 bases, with 12 bases sitting between them. This chain's CDR3 is CASSTGIGVNTEAFF. CDR3 nucleotides: TGTGCCAGTAGTACAGGGATTGGTGTGAACACTGAAGCTTTCTTT.

The genes are TRBV29-1 and TRBJ1-1; D uncertain. V lost 7 bases and J lost 4, with 19 bases in between. CDR3 size: 14 residues. The germline V gene has CDR1 SQVTM and CDR2 ANQGSEA. The CDR3: CSALIGVGSTEAFF. Here the CDR3 DNA reads TGCAGCGCCCTTATAGGAGTCGGTAGCACTGAAGCTTTCTTT.

The chain employs TRBV5-4 and TRBJ2-1; the match to TRBD2 covers 8 bases. Per germline, CDR1 SGHNT and CDR2 YYREEE (reference sequence). J gave up 9 bases and V 0 bases, and 8 bases lay outside the gene matches. The CDR3 runs 15 residues. CDR3 DNA: TGTGCCAGCAGCTTGGACCCGGGAGGGCCGGCTGAGCAGTTCTTC. This sequence encodes CASSLDPGGPAEQFF.

J is TRBJ2-3 and V is TRBV2; TRBD1 matches 7 bases. The V segment lost 3 bases and the J segment 7 bases; nucleotides outside the gene matches: 22. The CDR3 consists of 19 residues. Germline-derived CDR1 and CDR2 are SNHLY and FYNNEI. CDR3 amino acids: CASSDGQGVSDWVENTQYF. The CDR3 DNA sequence: TGTGCCAGCAGTGATGGGCAGGGGGTATCGGATTGGGTTGAAAATACGCAGTATTTT.

The CDR3 region has the DNA TGTGCCAGCAGTGTACAGGGTGGGAGCGGAGCTTTCTTT. Its translation: CASSVQGGSGAFF. This rearrangement joins TRBV2 to TRBJ1-1; TRBD1 is a possible D gene (6 bases). The CDR3 extends over 13 amino acids. Germline lookup yields CDR1 SNHLY and CDR2 FYNNEI. Trimming shortened V by 4 bases and J by 10 bases, and 16 bases separated the two germline ends. The variable domain in full, completed from reference TRBV2 and TRBJ1-1, reads EPEVTQTPSHQVTQMGQEVILRCVPISNHLYFYWYRQILGQKVEFLVSFYNNEISEKSEIFDDQFSVERPDGSNFTLKIRSTKLEDSAMYFCASSVQGGSGAFFGQGTRLTVV.

The chain carries TRBV29-1 and TRBJ2-1; D is undetermined. Germline-derived CDR1 and CDR2 are SQVTM and ANQGSEA. This CDR3 spans 13 amino acids. With 5 bases removed from V and 4 bases from J, the gap between germline ends came to 12 bases. The CDR3 region has the DNA TGCAGCGTTACGTCGAGAGCGTACAATGAGCAGTTCTTC. Residues: CSVTSRAYNEQFF.

The chain has TRBV9 and TRBJ1-2; TRBD1 agrees at 9 bases. V lost 3 bases, J lost 7 bases, and 25 bases stayed unmatched. Germline V lookup: CDR1 SGDLS, CDR2 YYNGEE. The CDR3 length is 20 residues. CDR3 nucleotide sequence: TGTGCCAGCAGCGGAATCTATCACCGGGACAGGGATCGTACAGAATCTGGCTACACCTTC. The encoded protein is CASSGIYHRDRDRTESGYTF.

Here the CDR3 reads CASRPAGGSGTQYF. CDR3 nucleotide sequence: TGTGCCAGCAGGCCAGCTGGCGGGAGTGGTACGCAGTATTTT. V gene TRBV25-1 combines with J gene TRBJ2-3; TRBD2 aligns across 7 bases. Losses at the gene ends were 6 bases for V and 8 bases for J; bases not matched to a gene: 11. In germline, CDR1 is MGHDK, CDR2 SYGVNS. The CDR3 totals 14 residues.

The V and J genes are TRBV6-4 and TRBJ1-1; D gene unclear. The germline V gene has CDR1 MRHNA and CDR2 SNTAGT. The CDR3 has 13 residues. Deletions cut 6 bases from V and 1 base from J, with 9 bases between. CDR3 nucleotides: TGTGCCAGCAGAGCTACAGCGAACACTGAAGCTTTCTTT. Protein: CASRATANTEAFF.

Concerning this clone itself: The CDR3 carries no conserved terminal phenylalanine or tryptophan, so it likely arises from a read error. The DNA is left out, because the CDR3 cannot be placed on it with certainty; the CDR3 is given as TCRdb lists it. The genes are TRBV27 and TRBJ2-7; TRBD1 is the table's D call, not checked against the DNA. The CDR3 has 14 residues if both end residues are counted. Germline V gene lookup returns CDR1 MNHEY and CDR2 SMNVEV (reference sequence). The CDR3 reads CASRDVRDRVLIAP.